This T cell receptor (beta chain) was sequenced during a study of graft-versus-host responses after intestinal transplantation. Across the study: Grafts were multivisceral, liver-intestinal, or isolated intestinal.

V shed 5 bases and J shed 2 bases, with 13 bases lying between them. The CDR3 length is 14 residues. Per germline, CDR1 PRHDT and CDR2 FYEKMQ (reference sequence). Here immunoSEQ multiplex PCR was the method, and the copy in TCRdb shows in-frame clones only, minus some. The table includes fewer than 20,000 clones, approximately 95% detected once. A remark on this clone: The antigen remains unidentified.

Study results and caveats: The recipient marrow held GvH clones, and some of them showed up first in ileum or blood.

J is TRBJ2-7 and V is TRBV13; TRBD1 might be the D (5 bases). This material consisted of PBMCs, taken 23 days after intestinal transplant. This sequence was found in a human patient who received an intestinal transplant, so some T cells may come from the graft donor. CDR3 amino acids: CASSTDSRPYEQYF. The CDR3 DNA sequence: TGTGCCAGCAGCACCGACAGCCGCCCCTACGAGCAGTACTTC.